This T cell receptor (beta chain) was identified in a study of blood T cell repertoires in COVID-19. Study-wide context: Both acute and convalescent COVID-19 samples were obtained from the United States, Italy and Spain. PBMCs, B-cell-depleted T cells, or T cells provided the cDNA or gDNA that made up the material.

The CDR3 totals 15 residues. Germline assignment: CDR1 SSHAT and CDR2 FNYEAQ (reference sequence). V was pared by 2 bases and J by 4 bases, with 5 bases of the junction left unmatched. Per the original data handling: Estimated nucleated cell counts came from reference gene primer amplification. This table comes from immunoSEQ multiplex PCR, and its TCRdb copy is limited to in-frame clones, with some not included. The D gene and trimming were derived from the DNA, and the V and J assignments and clone size from that table. Of about 69,000 clones listed, around 89% are singletons. This TCR was recovered from a man aged 50-60 years with acute or convalescent COVID-19. Source material: peripheral blood. V and J are TRBV7-7 and TRBJ2-1, with 7 bases lining up with TRBD1. The CDR3 reads CASSLKTGLYNEQFF. The CDR3 region has the DNA TGTGCCAGCAGCTTAAAGACAGGGCTATACAATGAGCAGTTCTTC.